A single sample gave rise to the 30 T cell receptor beta chains below, sequenced in a study of blood T cell repertoires in COVID-19. Here immunoSEQ multiplex PCR was the method, and the copy in TCRdb shows in-frame clones only, minus some. The table lists about 200,000 clones, about 80% of them singletons. Sequences were obtained from PBMCs or T cells enriched from blood (not recorded which). The receptors shown here come from a man between 40 and 49 years old who had recovered from COVID-19.

The chain links TRBV5-6 to TRBJ2-1; D is perhaps TRBD2 (5 bases). CDR1 is SGHDT and CDR2 is YYEEEE in the germline V gene. Trimming took 0 bases from V and 8 from J, leaving 12 bases between them. CDR3 length: 14 amino acids. This CDR3 is CASSLVMGSDEQFF. In nucleotides, the CDR3 is TGTGCCAGCAGCTTGGTTATGGGGAGTGATGAGCAGTTCTTC. The full variable domain, in which reference TRBV5-6 and TRBJ2-1 provide the parts outside the CDR3, is DAGVTQSPTHLIKTRGQQVTLRCSPKSGHDTVSWYQQALGQGPQFIFQYYEEEERQRGNFPDRFSGHQFPNYSSELNVNALLLGDSALYLCASSLVMGSDEQFFGPGTRLTVL.

This chain uses TRBV19 with TRBJ1-2; 10 bases are a match to TRBD1. V lost 5 bases, J lost 3 bases, and 6 bases stayed unmatched. CDR1 is LNHDA, CDR2 SQIVND, per germline (reference sequence). The CDR3 covers 15 residues. CDR3 DNA: TGTGCCAGTAGTGGCGGACAGGGGGGACACTATGGCTACACCTTC. It specifies CASSGGQGGHYGYTF.

This sequence joins TRBV7-9 and TRBJ1-2, with 11 positions matching TRBD1. The CDR3 contains 17 residues. Germline lookup yields CDR1 SEHNR and CDR2 FQNEAQ (reference sequence). The V gene end was trimmed by 1 base and the J gene end by 8 bases; junction bases not matched to a gene: 12. The CDR3 reads CASSLGSLGQGARGYTF. The CDR3 coding sequence is TGTGCCAGCAGCTTAGGGTCCCTTGGACAGGGGGCTCGCGGCTACACCTTC.

This chain connects TRBV10-1 to TRBJ1-4, with 7 bases that match TRBD1. The length of the CDR3 is 14 residues. With V trimmed by 11 bases and J by 2 bases, 8 bases remained unmatched. Per the germline V gene, CDR1 is WNHNN and CDR2 is SYGVQD (reference sequence). CDR3 amino acids: CAGGQLRTNEKLFF. Here the CDR3 DNA reads TGCGCCGGGGGACAGCTCCGGACTAATGAAAAACTGTTTTTT.

The V gene is TRBV25-1, the J gene TRBJ1-1; 8 bases agree with TRBD1. This CDR3 comprises 15 residues. J was trimmed by 1 base and V by 3 bases; bases with no gene match: 4. Looked up from germline, CDR1 is MGHDK and CDR2 is SYGVNS. The CDR3 nucleotides read TGTGCCAGCAGTGAGGGACAGGAGCCGAACACTGAAGCTTTCTTT. Translation gives CASSEGQEPNTEAFF.

This chain connects TRBV10-3 to TRBJ1-1, with D hard to call. The CDR3 extends over 12 amino acids. V was clipped by 7 bases and J by 0 bases, with 6 bases between them. CDR1 ENHRY and CDR2 SYGVKD come from the germline V gene. The CDR3 DNA is TGTGCCATCACTAATATGAACACTGAAGCTTTCTTT. It is translated as CAITNMNTEAFF.

V and J are TRBV29-1 and TRBJ2-1; 14 bases line up with TRBD2. With 7 bases clipped from V and 6 bases from J, the junction kept 8 bases outside the gene matches. The CDR3 is 15 residues long. The germline V gene has CDR1 SQVTM and CDR2 ANQGSEA. CDR3 DNA sequence: TGCAGCGCCTTTGGACTAGCGGGGGGTGTCAATGAGCAGTTCTTC. The encoded protein is CSAFGLAGGVNEQFF.

This rearrangement joins TRBV28 to TRBJ1-5, with 8 bases that match TRBD1. Looked up from germline, CDR1 is MDHEN and CDR2 is SYDVKM. V was clipped by 3 bases and J by 0 bases; unmatched bases: 22. The CDR3 sequence is 22 residues long. CDR3 sequence reads: CASSFIGDRRFYKTNSNQPQHF. DNA for the CDR3: TGTGCCAGCAGTTTCATCGGGGACAGGAGATTCTACAAGACCAATAGCAATCAGCCCCAGCATTTT.

CDR3 in amino acids: CASSTGTGFWAFF. The CDR3 DNA sequence: TGTGCCAGTAGTACCGGGACAGGGTTTTGGGCTTTCTTT. The V gene is TRBV19, the J gene TRBJ1-1; 9 bases agree with TRBD1. Germline V gene sequence: CDR1 LNHDA, CDR2 SQIVND (reference sequence). The CDR3 covers 13 residues. The trim removed 4 bases at V and 11 bases at J, leaving 8 bases unmatched.

This chain uses TRBV5-4 with TRBJ1-1; no firm D call. Germline CDR1 reads SGHNT; CDR2 reads YYREEE (reference sequence). The V end lost 1 base, the J end lost 0 bases, and 7 bases lay between the germline ends. The CDR3 totals 14 residues. CDR3 bases: TGTGCCAGCAGCTTGCGACATATGAACACTGAAGCTTTCTTT. It yields the protein CASSLRHMNTEAFF.

A single count supports this clone. This chain connects TRBV6-5 to TRBJ1-1, with 7 positions matching TRBD1. Germline values: CDR1 MNHEY, CDR2 SVGAGI. This CDR3 has 14 amino acids. Trimming took 6 bases from V and 9 from J; bases not matched to a gene: 13. The CDR3 bases are TGTGCCAGCAGCCCAGACAGGGCGTACGGTAAAGCTTTCTTT. Residues: CASSPDRAYGKAFF.

This chain links TRBV28 with TRBJ2-4; D might be TRBD1 (5 bases). This CDR3 spans 14 amino acids. Trimming shortened V by 1 base and J by 9 bases, and 13 bases separated the two germline ends. Looked up from germline, CDR1 is MDHEN and CDR2 is SYDVKM. DNA of the CDR3: TGTGCCAGCAGTTTATCGGCAGGGCTTGGCATTCAGTACTTC. Residues: CASSLSAGLGIQYF.

This rearrangement joins TRBV13 to TRBJ1-1, with 8 bases that match TRBD1. J gave up 1 base and V 4 bases, and 8 bases lay outside the gene matches. The germline V gene has CDR1 PRHDT and CDR2 FYEKMQ (reference sequence). CDR3 length: 16 amino acids. This CDR3 reads CASSSRQGRGNTEAFF. The CDR3 coding sequence is TGTGCCAGCAGCTCCAGACAGGGGAGGGGGAACACTGAAGCTTTCTTT. Full variable domain (outside the CDR3, taken from reference TRBV13 and TRBJ1-1): AAGVIQSPRHLIKEKRETATLKCYPIPRHDTVYWYQQGPGQDPQFLISFYEKMQSDKGSIPDRFSAQQFSDYHSELNMSSLELGDSALYFCASSSRQGRGNTEAFFGQGTRLTVV.

This sequence joins TRBV5-4 and TRBJ2-3; D is perhaps TRBD2 (6 bases). Germline assignment: CDR1 SGHNT and CDR2 YYREEE (reference sequence). V dropped 5 bases and J dropped 5 bases, with 15 bases sitting between them. This CDR3 spans 14 amino acids. The CDR3 sequence: CASRPAGYLDTQYF. CDR3 sequence (DNA): TGTGCCAGCAGGCCCGCGGGGTACTTAGATACGCAGTATTTT. Full variable domain (remainder filled in from reference TRBV5-4 and TRBJ2-3): ETGVTQSPTHLIKTRGQQVTLRCSSQSGHNTVSWYQQALGQGPQFIFQYYREEENGRGNFPPRFSGLQFPNYSSELNVNALELDDSALYLCASRPAGYLDTQYFGPGTRLTVL.

The chain uses TRBV28 and TRBJ2-7; TRBD1 matches at 7 bases. After removal of 3 bases from V and 1 base from J, the junction contained 15 bases not matched to a gene. Germline CDR1 reads MDHEN; CDR2 reads SYDVKM. The CDR3 consists of 18 residues. DNA of the CDR3: TGTGCCAGCAGTTTCCTATGGGACAGCCCTAAGAAATCCTACGAGCAGTACTTC. Translation: CASSFLWDSPKKSYEQYF.

This clone was seen a handful of times. V is TRBV7-8 and J is TRBJ2-2, with a tentative D call TRBD2 (5 bases). Trimming removed 2 bases from V and 0 bases from J, with 22 bases in between. The CDR3 length is 20 residues. The germline V gene encodes CDR1 SGHVS and CDR2 FQNEAQ. This CDR3 is CASSLYDSGMVFANTGELFF. The DNA for the CDR3 is TGTGCCAGCAGCTTATATGATTCGGGGATGGTGTTCGCGAACACCGGGGAGCTGTTTTTT.

The chain is built from TRBV18 and TRBJ1-1; D is perhaps TRBD1 (6 bases). From germline, CDR1 is KGHSH and CDR2 LQKENI. The CDR3 has 13 residues. Trimming took off 3 bases at V and 4 bases at J, with 9 bases between the two ends. This CDR3 reads CASSPLGATEAFF. As DNA, the CDR3 is TGTGCCAGCTCACCCTTGGGGGCCACTGAAGCTTTCTTT. Together with reference TRBV18 and TRBJ1-1, the CDR3 gives the full variable domain: NAGVMQNPRHLVRRRGQEARLRCSPMKGHSHVYWYRQLPEEGLKFMVYLQKENIIDESGMPKERFSAEFPKEGPSILRIQQVVRGDSAAYFCASSPLGATEAFFGQGTRLTVV.

This clone was observed a few times. CDR3 sequence reads: CASSQARGNEQFF. The DNA of the CDR3 is TGTGCCAGCAGCCAGGCCAGGGGCAATGAGCAGTTCTTC. J is TRBJ2-1 and V is TRBV2, with D perhaps matching TRBD1 (6 bases). The V end was cut by 6 bases, the J end by 6 bases, with 12 bases between. The length of the CDR3 is 13 residues. In germline, CDR1 is SNHLY, CDR2 FYNNEI.

CDR3 loop: CASSLIVRGPLGDGYTF. DNA of the CDR3: TGTGCCAGCAGCTTAATCGTCAGGGGCCCCCTCGGAGATGGCTACACCTTC. The chain carries TRBV7-2 and TRBJ1-2; TRBD1 is a possible D gene (6 bases). The CDR3 length is 17 residues. V shed 2 bases and J shed 6 bases, with 22 bases lying between them. Looked up from germline, CDR1 is SGHTA and CDR2 is FQGNSA.

The table lists this clone with a few counts. The chain combines TRBV5-4 with TRBJ1-4, with 8 positions matching TRBD1. Germline values: CDR1 SGHNT, CDR2 YYREEE (reference sequence). There are 15 residues in the CDR3. V trimming: 4 bases; J trimming: 7 bases; junction bases outside the gene matches: 9. The CDR3 region is CASSQTGGEGEKLFF. The CDR3 nucleotides are TGTGCCAGCAGCCAAACAGGGGGAGAGGGTGAAAAACTGTTTTTT.

The gene calls are TRBV3-1 (or the pseudogene TRBV3-2) and TRBJ2-2; 7 bases align to TRBD2. Per the germline V gene, CDR1 is LGHDT and CDR2 is YNNKEL (reference sequence). The length of the CDR3 is 15 residues. V trimming: 2 bases; J trimming: 5 bases; junction bases outside the gene matches: 5. The CDR3 sequence is CASSQRAGQTGELFF. In DNA, the CDR3 is TGTGCCAGCAGCCAAAGAGCGGGGCAAACCGGGGAGCTGTTTTTT.

The V gene is TRBV5-1, the J gene TRBJ2-7; 7 nucleotides line up with TRBD1. Germline lookup yields CDR1 SGHRS and CDR2 YFSETQ. V shed 0 bases, J shed 3 bases, and the junction held 9 bases outside the gene matches. The length of the CDR3 is 16 residues. The CDR3 loop is CASSLEGLRQGYEQYF. Here the CDR3 DNA reads TGCGCCAGCAGCTTGGAGGGGCTGAGACAGGGCTACGAGCAGTACTTC.

In this sample, this clone turned up once. The rearrangement uses TRBV18 and TRBJ1-1; maybe TRBD1 (5 bases). Germline CDR1 and CDR2: KGHSH and LQKENI. This CDR3 has 11 amino acids. V lost 8 bases, J lost 3 bases, and 7 bases lay in between. CDR3 coding DNA: TGTGCCAGCACGGGGGACACTGAAGCTTTCTTT. It codes for CASTGDTEAFF.

The rearrangement joins TRBV9 to TRBJ1-2, with TRBD1 matching 10 bases. CDR1 is SGDLS, CDR2 YYNGEE, per germline. V shed 0 bases, J shed 8 bases, and the junction held 7 bases outside the gene matches. The CDR3 has 15 residues. The CDR3 protein is CASSVAPDRGQGYTF. CDR3 sequence (DNA): TGTGCCAGCAGCGTAGCCCCAGACAGGGGGCAAGGCTACACCTTC.

This clone was observed a few times. The gene calls are TRBV5-5 and TRBJ1-2; TRBD1 agrees at 11 bases. CDR1 and CDR2 from the germline V gene are SGHKS and YYEKEE (reference sequence). J gave up 4 bases and V 4 bases, and 12 bases lay outside the gene matches. The length of the CDR3 is 17 residues. Here the CDR3 DNA reads TGTGCCAGCAGCCTGGGGACAGGGGGGGAAGCGGGCTATGGCTACACCTTC. It yields the protein CASSLGTGGEAGYGYTF.

This chain joins TRBV12-3 or TRBV12-4 and TRBJ1-1; a possible D gene is TRBD1 (5 bases). This CDR3 is built from 13 residues. Trimming stripped 6 bases from V and 0 bases from J, with 8 bases between. The chain's CDR3 is CASRTDMNTEAFF. CDR3 in DNA: TGTGCCAGCAGGACAGATATGAACACTGAAGCTTTCTTT.

In the case of this clone: Additional DNA sequences in this sample encode the identical CDR3. The J gene is TRBJ2-7, the V gene TRBV2; TRBD1 agrees at 7 bases. This CDR3 contains 13 residues. V was clipped by 5 bases and J by 1 base; unmatched bases: 2. The germline gives CDR1 SNHLY, CDR2 FYNNEI. CDR3 amino acids: CASSRDSSYEQYF. In nucleotides, the CDR3 is TGTGCCAGCAGTCGGGACAGTTCCTACGAGCAGTACTTC. Full variable domain (missing parts from reference TRBV2 and TRBJ2-7): EPEVTQTPSHQVTQMGQEVILRCVPISNHLYFYWYRQILGQKVEFLVSFYNNEISEKSEIFDDQFSVERPDGSNFTLKIRSTKLEDSAMYFCASSRDSSYEQYFGPGTRLTVT.

The chain employs TRBV6-5 and TRBJ1-3; D gene ambiguous. The CDR3 has 14 amino acids. V shed 4 bases and J shed 4 bases, with 11 bases lying between them. Germline V gene lookup returns CDR1 MNHEY and CDR2 SVGAGI. CDR3 coding DNA: TGTGCCAGCAGTTCCCGACTAGAAGGAAACACCATATATTTT. Encoded protein: CASSSRLEGNTIYF.

The J gene is TRBJ2-7, the V gene TRBV7-6, with D perhaps TRBD1 (6 bases). Trimming cost V 5 bases and J 6 bases, with 17 bases left between them. Germline CDR1 is SGHVS and CDR2 is FNYEAQ. The CDR3 is 14 residues long. CDR3 sequence reads: CASSHGQTRGEQYF. The CDR3 bases are TGTGCCAGCAGCCACGGACAGACGAGGGGCGAGCAGTACTTC.

The chain recombines TRBV6-2 or TRBV6-3 with TRBJ2-7; tentative D call: TRBD1 (6 bases). CDR3 size: 15 residues. Trimming stripped 5 bases from V and 4 bases from J, with 18 bases between. The germline V gene encodes CDR1 MNHEY and CDR2 SVGEGT. The CDR3 DNA is TGTGCCAGCAGTCTTACAGGGCGCCAAGGGTACGAGCAGTACTTC. Translating gives CASSLTGRQGYEQYF.